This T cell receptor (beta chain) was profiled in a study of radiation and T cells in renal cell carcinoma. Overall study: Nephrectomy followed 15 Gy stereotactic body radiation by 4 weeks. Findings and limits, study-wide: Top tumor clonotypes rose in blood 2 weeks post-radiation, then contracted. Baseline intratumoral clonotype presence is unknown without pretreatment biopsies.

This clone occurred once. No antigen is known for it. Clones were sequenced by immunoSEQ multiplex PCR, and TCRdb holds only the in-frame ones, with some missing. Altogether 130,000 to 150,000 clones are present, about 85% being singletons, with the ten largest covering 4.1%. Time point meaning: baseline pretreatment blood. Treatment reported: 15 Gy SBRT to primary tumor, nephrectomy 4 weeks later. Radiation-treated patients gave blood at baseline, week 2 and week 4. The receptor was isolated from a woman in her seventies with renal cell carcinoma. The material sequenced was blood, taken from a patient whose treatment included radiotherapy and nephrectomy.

In DNA, the CDR3 is TGTGCCAGCGACCCGGGACAGGGAAGGATGGTCAATCAGCCCCAGCATTTT. Translation gives CASDPGQGRMVNQPQHF. The chain joins TRBV2 to TRBJ1-5; 9 nucleotides align to TRBD1. V dropped 8 bases and J dropped 3; count of bases not matched to a gene: 14. Germline assignment: CDR1 SNHLY and CDR2 FYNNEI. The CDR3 spans 17 residues.